This TCR beta chain came from a study of cytomegalovirus exposure and HLA in healthy donors. Study conclusions and caveats: A later analysis linked a missense variant in DCLRE1C to the trimming of TCR beta V and J genes.

This CDR3 is built from 18 residues. Trimming cost V 5 bases and J 7 bases; bases outside gene matches: 16. The germline gives CDR1 MDHEN, CDR2 SYDVKM. Concerning this clone itself: The antigen remains undetermined.

PCR was performed using 60 Vbeta and 13 Jbeta primers. The protocol was immunoSEQ multiplex PCR, while the TCRdb copy is restricted to in-frame clones and leaves out a portion. The table includes under 200,000 clones, about 80% detected once. This TCR was recovered from a woman aged 45-65 years in good health and CMV-seropositive. The genes are TRBV28 and TRBJ1-6; 8 bases align to TRBD1. Sequencing was performed on PBMCs. CDR3 loop: CASSRDRSISIRNSPLHF. In DNA form, the CDR3 reads TGTGCCAGCAGTCGGGACAGGAGTATTTCGATAAGGAATTCACCCCTCCACTTT.